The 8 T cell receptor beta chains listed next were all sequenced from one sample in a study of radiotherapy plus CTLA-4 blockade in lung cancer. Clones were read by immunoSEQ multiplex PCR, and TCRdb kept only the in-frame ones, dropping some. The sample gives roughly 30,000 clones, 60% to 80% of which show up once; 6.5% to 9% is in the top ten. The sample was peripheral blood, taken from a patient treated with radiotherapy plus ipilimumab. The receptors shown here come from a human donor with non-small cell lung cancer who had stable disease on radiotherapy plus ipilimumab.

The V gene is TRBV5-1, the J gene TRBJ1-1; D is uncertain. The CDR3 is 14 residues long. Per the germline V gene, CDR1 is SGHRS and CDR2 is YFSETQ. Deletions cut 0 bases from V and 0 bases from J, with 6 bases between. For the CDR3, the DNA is TGCGCCAGCAGCTTGGACAGCATGAACACTGAAGCTTTCTTT. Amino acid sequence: CASSLDSMNTEAFF.

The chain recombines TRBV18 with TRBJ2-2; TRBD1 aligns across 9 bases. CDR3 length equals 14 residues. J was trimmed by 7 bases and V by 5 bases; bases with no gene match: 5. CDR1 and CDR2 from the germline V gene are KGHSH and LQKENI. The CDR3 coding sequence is TGTGCCAGCTCAAGGGACAGGGTGATCGGGGAGCTGTTTTTT. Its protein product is CASSRDRVIGELFF. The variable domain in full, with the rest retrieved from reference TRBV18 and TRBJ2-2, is NAGVMQNPRHLVRRRGQEARLRCSPMKGHSHVYWYRQLPEEGLKFMVYLQKENIIDESGMPKERFSAEFPKEGPSILRIQQVVRGDSAAYFCASSRDRVIGELFFGEGSRLTVL.

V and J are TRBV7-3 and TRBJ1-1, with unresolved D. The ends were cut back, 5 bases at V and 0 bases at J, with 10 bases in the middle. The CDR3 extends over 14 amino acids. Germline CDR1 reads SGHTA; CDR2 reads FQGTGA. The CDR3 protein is CASSPGSMNTEAFF. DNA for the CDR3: TGTGCCAGCAGCCCAGGCTCCATGAACACTGAAGCTTTCTTT.

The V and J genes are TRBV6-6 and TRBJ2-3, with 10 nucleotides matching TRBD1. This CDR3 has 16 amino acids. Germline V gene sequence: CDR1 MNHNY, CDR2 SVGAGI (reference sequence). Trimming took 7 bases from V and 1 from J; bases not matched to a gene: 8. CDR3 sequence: CASTLTGTGGTDTQYF. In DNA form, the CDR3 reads TGTGCCAGCACCCTAACCGGGACAGGGGGCACAGATACGCAGTATTTT.

The CDR3 here is CAWRDRGLSSYNSPLHF. The CDR3 coding sequence is TGTGCCTGGAGAGACAGGGGGCTTAGCTCCTATAATTCACCCCTCCACTTT. The chain uses TRBV30 and TRBJ1-6; 10 bases align to TRBD1. The V gene's germline CDR1 is GTSNPN and CDR2 SVGIG (reference sequence). The V gene end was trimmed by 3 bases and the J gene end by 0 bases; junction bases not matched to a gene: 5. CDR3 length equals 17 residues. The variable domain in full, with the rest retrieved from reference TRBV30 and TRBJ1-6, is SQTIHQWPATLVQPVGSPLSLECTVEGTSNPNLYWYRQAAGRGLQLLFYSVGIGQISSEVPQNLSASRPQDRQFILSSKKLLLSDSGFYLCAWRDRGLSSYNSPLHFGNGTRLTVT.

CDR3 DNA: TGTGCCAGCAGGGCCTTCGCTGAAGCTTTCTTT. It yields the protein CASRAFAEAFF. The V and J genes are TRBV6-5 and TRBJ1-1; no clear D. This CDR3 contains 11 residues. Germline V CDR1 and CDR2: MNHEY, SVGAGI. Trimming pared 6 bases from V and 6 bases from J, leaving 8 bases between.

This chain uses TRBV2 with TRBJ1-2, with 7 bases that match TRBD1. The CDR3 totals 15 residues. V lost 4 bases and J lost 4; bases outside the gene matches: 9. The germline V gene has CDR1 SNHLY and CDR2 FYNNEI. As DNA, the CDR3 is TGTGCCAGCAGTGCCGTTGGGGGGACAGCCTATGGCTACACCTTC. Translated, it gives CASSAVGGTAYGYTF. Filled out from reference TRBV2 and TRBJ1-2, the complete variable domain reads EPEVTQTPSHQVTQMGQEVILRCVPISNHLYFYWYRQILGQKVEFLVSFYNNEISEKSEIFDDQFSVERPDGSNFTLKIRSTKLEDSAMYFCASSAVGGTAYGYTFGSGTRLTVV.

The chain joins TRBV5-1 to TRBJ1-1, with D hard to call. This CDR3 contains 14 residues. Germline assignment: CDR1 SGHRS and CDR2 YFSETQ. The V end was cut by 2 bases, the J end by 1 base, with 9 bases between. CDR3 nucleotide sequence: TGCGCCAGCAGCTTCGATGGAGGGAACACTGAAGCTTTCTTT. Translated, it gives CASSFDGGNTEAFF.